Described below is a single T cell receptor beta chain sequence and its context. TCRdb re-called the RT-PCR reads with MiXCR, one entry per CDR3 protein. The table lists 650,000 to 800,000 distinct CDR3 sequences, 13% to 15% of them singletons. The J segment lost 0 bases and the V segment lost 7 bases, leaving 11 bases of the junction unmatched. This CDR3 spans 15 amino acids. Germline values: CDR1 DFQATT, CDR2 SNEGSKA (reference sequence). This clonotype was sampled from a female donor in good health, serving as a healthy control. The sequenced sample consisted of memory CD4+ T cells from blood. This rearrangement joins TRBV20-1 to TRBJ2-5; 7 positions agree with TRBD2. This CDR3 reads CSVLPRAGDQETQYF. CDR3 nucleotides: TGCAGTGTCCTTCCGAGGGCGGGGGACCAAGAGACCCAGTACTTC.